The T cell receptor (beta chain) described here comes from a study of blood T cell repertoires in COVID-19. Across the whole study: Acute and convalescent COVID-19 samples came from the United States, Italy and Spain.

The CDR3 totals 16 residues. V dropped 2 bases and J dropped 4 bases, with 18 bases sitting between them. Per the germline V gene, CDR1 is GTSNPN and CDR2 is SVGIG (reference sequence). In the authors' methods: Quantification of nucleated cells was approximated via reference gene primer amplification. Assay used: immunoSEQ multiplex PCR; TCRdb lists only in-frame clones, some missing. The DNA was the basis for D and trimming; V, J and clone size are from that table. The sample includes about 77,000 clones, around nine tenths seen only once; the top ten take roughly 15%. The sequencing input was peripheral blood. V is TRBV30 and J is TRBJ2-1; a possible D gene is TRBD1 (5 bases). The TCR comes from a woman of 80 years or more with active or convalescent COVID-19. The CDR3 region is CAWSPGDGAGYNEQFF. The CDR3 region has the DNA TGTGCCTGGAGTCCTGGGGATGGGGCTGGTTACAATGAGCAGTTCTTC.